Following are 7 T cell receptor beta chains from one sample sequenced in a study of Graves' ophthalmopathy and Graves' hyperthyroidism. TCR beta CDR3 amplification used RNA transcripts. HTBI-primed RT-PCR formed the first round, and a multiplex PCR formed the second. TCRdb passed the multiplex PCR reads through MiXCR, listing each CDR3 protein once. The sample shows roughly 700,000 distinct CDR3 sequences, 40% of them seen only once. The sequencing sample was made of peripheral blood. The receptor set was obtained from an adult man with Graves' ophthalmopathy.

The V call is TRBV6-6, the J call TRBJ2-7, with a weak D call TRBD2 (6 bases). The V gene's germline CDR1 is MNHNY and CDR2 SVGAGI (reference sequence). V was shortened by 8 bases and J by 4 bases, with 15 bases between the two germline ends. The CDR3 is made up of 13 amino acids. CDR3 bases: TGTGCCAGCCTCATGGGGGGAGAATACGAGCAGTACTTC. Amino acids: CASLMGGEYEQYF.

The chain carries TRBV25-1 and TRBJ1-5; 9 bases match TRBD1. Germline lookup yields CDR1 MGHDK and CDR2 SYGVNS. This CDR3 has 17 amino acids. V shed 6 bases and J 9 bases; nucleotides not matched to a gene: 18. Here the CDR3 reads CASRTRGTGIGARPQHF. The CDR3 DNA sequence: TGTGCCAGCAGGACAAGGGGGACAGGGATTGGAGCGAGGCCCCAGCATTTT.

This clonotype came up a few times. The chain is built from TRBV29-1 and TRBJ2-7, with D unclear. The J call could be wrong; TRBJ2-1 is a better fit for the DNA end. The germline V gene has CDR1 SQVTM and CDR2 ANQGSEA. The CDR3 length is 13 residues. DNA of the CDR3: TGCAGCGTTGGACAACGCCCCGACAATGAGCAGTTCTTC. The encoded protein is CSVGQRPDNEQFF.

The genes are TRBV9 and TRBJ2-2, with TRBD1 identical over 7 bases. Germline V lookup: CDR1 SGDLS, CDR2 YYNGEE. CDR3 length: 15 residues. The V segment lost 1 base and the J segment 4 bases; nucleotides outside the gene matches: 4. Here the CDR3 DNA reads TGTGCCAGCAGCGTAACAGGGGCGGGCACCGGGGAGCTGTTTTTT. It codes for CASSVTGAGTGELFF. The entire variable domain, with the rest obtained from reference TRBV9 and TRBJ2-2, is as follows: DSGVTQTPKHLITATGQRVTLRCSPRSGDLSVYWYQQSLDQGLQFLIQYYNGEERAKGNILERFSAQQFPDLHSELNLSSLELGDSALYFCASSVTGAGTGELFFGEGSRLTVL.

This chain connects TRBV7-2 to TRBJ2-7; D is unclear. The CDR3 consists of 14 residues. Germline CDR1 SGHTA, CDR2 FQGNSA. Trimming removed 6 bases from V and 0 bases from J, with 12 bases in between. CDR3 protein: CASSSFVVSYEQYF. The CDR3 nucleotides read TGTGCCAGCAGTTCCTTCGTGGTCTCCTACGAGCAGTACTTC.

V and J are TRBV7-9 and TRBJ2-7, with D perhaps TRBD2 (5 bases). Germline V gives CDR1 SEHNR, CDR2 FQNEAQ (reference sequence). The CDR3 length is 13 residues. V dropped 5 bases and J dropped 3 bases, with 11 bases sitting between them. This chain's CDR3 is CASSLRTFYEQYF. CDR3 nucleotide sequence: TGTGCCAGCAGCCTGCGGACTTTCTACGAGCAGTACTTC.

This clonotype appeared many times. The J gene is TRBJ1-1, the V gene TRBV19, with D possibly TRBD1 on 6 matching bases. V shed 3 bases and J shed 3 bases, with 8 bases lying between them. Germline V CDR1 and CDR2: LNHDA, SQIVND (reference sequence). The CDR3 loop spans 13 amino acids. CDR3 nucleotide sequence: TGTGCCAGTAGTATCTACAGGGACACTGAAGCTTTCTTT. It encodes CASSIYRDTEAFF.